The 28 T cell receptor beta chains presented below share a single source sample, sequenced in a study of technical replicates of blood from a handful of donors (dated by TCRdb to the late 2010s). Libraries came from the immunoSEQ multiplex PCR assay. TCRdb stores this immuneACCESS table with in-frame sequences only. Part of the clones is absent; in the studies checked, under half of the shortfall reflects unresolved V genes, and no reason is known for the rest. The sample has more than 65,000 clones on record, nearly 96% of them singletons. The ten biggest clones cover 0.3% to 0.4% of the sample. Sample: T cells isolated from PBMCs. Receptor source: a human donor in good health.

V gene TRBV2 combines with J gene TRBJ2-3; D gene uncertain. Germline V gene lookup returns CDR1 SNHLY and CDR2 FYNNEI. The CDR3 length is 16 residues. Trimming stripped 6 bases from V and 0 bases from J, with 16 bases between. The CDR3 bases are TGTGCCAGCAGGAGGTTAGGCGTCTCTAGCACAGATACGCAGTATTTT. Protein product: CASRRLGVSSTDTQYF.

The rearrangement uses TRBV2 and TRBJ2-7; weak D call: TRBD1 (6 bases). Looked up from germline, CDR1 is SNHLY and CDR2 is FYNNEI. The CDR3 is 13 amino acids. Trimming took off 4 bases at V and 5 bases at J, with 12 bases between the two ends. The CDR3 DNA sequence: TGTGCCAGCAGTGCGGGACAAGCCAACGAGCAGTACTTC. This gives the protein CASSAGQANEQYF.

The chain links TRBV7-2 to TRBJ2-2; 8 nucleotides agree with TRBD1. CDR1 and CDR2 from the germline V gene are SGHTA and FQGNSA. The CDR3 loop spans 14 amino acids. V was pared by 5 bases and J by 6 bases, with 5 bases of the junction left unmatched. The CDR3 nucleotides are TGTGCCAGCAGCCTGCAGGGGGCGCCCGGGGAGCTGTTTTTT. Residues: CASSLQGAPGELFF.

The chain uses TRBV5-1 and TRBJ2-7; 8 bases agree with TRBD1. Unmatched junction bases numbered 3, after V lost 2 bases and J lost 2 bases. The CDR3 spans 14 residues. CDR1 SGHRS and CDR2 YFSETQ come from the germline V gene. In nucleotides, the CDR3 is TGCGCCAGCAGCTTTTTACAGGGGGCCTACGAGCAGTACTTC. Translation gives CASSFLQGAYEQYF.

The chain combines TRBV5-4 with TRBJ2-1; TRBD2 matches 12 bases. Germline CDR1 reads SGHNT; CDR2 reads YYREEE (reference sequence). The CDR3 consists of 13 residues. V shed 7 bases and J 5 bases; nucleotides not matched to a gene: 1. The CDR3 reads CASGTSGHNEQFF. The CDR3 nucleotides are TGTGCCAGCGGGACTAGCGGGCACAATGAGCAGTTCTTC.

The genes are TRBV27 and TRBJ2-3; D is undetermined. The V gene lost 6 bases and the J gene lost 4 bases, with 23 bases spanning the gap. This CDR3 spans 17 amino acids. Per germline, CDR1 MNHEY and CDR2 SMNVEV (reference sequence). In nucleotides, the CDR3 is TGTGCCAGCAGACTTACCCTATCATTATTTCCCGCAGATACGCAGTATTTT. It is translated as CASRLTLSLFPADTQYF.

V is TRBV27 and J is TRBJ1-1; unclear D gene. Germline V gene sequence: CDR1 MNHEY, CDR2 SMNVEV (reference sequence). The ends were cut back, 5 bases at V and 7 bases at J, with 14 bases in the middle. The CDR3 spans 13 residues. CDR3 sequence (DNA): TGTGCCAGCAGTCCATCAATTTCGGTTGAAGCTTTCTTT. Protein product: CASSPSISVEAFF.

This sequence joins TRBV30 and TRBJ2-7; 8 bases are shared with TRBD1. This CDR3 has 13 amino acids. V was clipped by 4 bases and J by 4 bases; unmatched bases: 6. Germline-derived CDR1 and CDR2 are GTSNPN and SVGIG (reference sequence). The CDR3 loop reads CAWMGDRKYEQYF. The CDR3 DNA is TGTGCCTGGATGGGGGACAGGAAGTACGAGCAGTACTTC.

V is TRBV30 and J is TRBJ2-1; D is ambiguous. CDR3 length: 14 amino acids. Deletions cut 4 bases from V and 0 bases from J, with 10 bases between. Germline V CDR1 and CDR2: GTSNPN, SVGIG (reference sequence). The CDR3, as DNA: TGTGCCTGGAAATCCGGGTTCTCCTACAATGAGCAGTTCTTC. Translation gives CAWKSGFSYNEQFF.

The chain links TRBV11-2 to TRBJ2-3; 7 positions agree with TRBD2. V was pared by 3 bases and J by 0 bases, with 3 bases of the junction left unmatched. This CDR3 region has 15 residues. Germline assignment: CDR1 SGHAT and CDR2 FQNNGV. The CDR3 is CASSFLAASTDTQYF. CDR3 DNA sequence: TGTGCCAGCAGCTTCCTAGCGGCCAGCACAGATACGCAGTATTTT.

The chain links TRBV28 to TRBJ2-5; D remains unclear. The CDR3 covers 14 residues. CDR1 and CDR2 from the germline V gene are MDHEN and SYDVKM. The V end was cut by 3 bases, the J end by 2 bases, with 10 bases between. The CDR3 reads CASSFEHVQETQYF. DNA for the CDR3: TGTGCCAGCAGTTTCGAACACGTACAAGAGACCCAGTACTTC.

The chain couples TRBV7-2 to TRBJ1-1, with 7 bases identical to TRBD1. CDR1 and CDR2 from the germline V gene are SGHTA and FQGNSA. The CDR3 runs 15 residues. The V gene end was trimmed by 1 base and the J gene end by 5 bases; junction bases not matched to a gene: 7. CDR3 amino acids: CASSLVSGGETEAFF. The CDR3 coding sequence is TGTGCCAGCAGCTTAGTCTCAGGGGGAGAGACTGAAGCTTTCTTT.

The chain couples TRBV27 to TRBJ2-3, with no clear D. V was shortened by 3 bases and J by 4 bases, with 8 bases between the two germline ends. Germline V lookup: CDR1 MNHEY, CDR2 SMNVEV (reference sequence). CDR3 length: 13 residues. The DNA of the CDR3 is TGTGCCAGCAGTTTCGGTAGAGCAGATACGCAGTATTTT. Its translation: CASSFGRADTQYF.

V and J are TRBV2 and TRBJ1-2; D gene uncertain. The V end was cut by 7 bases, the J end by 5 bases, with 17 bases between. CDR1 SNHLY and CDR2 FYNNEI come from the germline V gene. The CDR3 is 14 amino acids. Written as DNA, the CDR3 is TGTGCCAGCATTGTCAAGTGGGAGGGTTATGGCTACACCTTC. It specifies CASIVKWEGYGYTF. Based on the CDR3 plus reference TRBV2 and TRBJ1-2, the full variable domain is EPEVTQTPSHQVTQMGQEVILRCVPISNHLYFYWYRQILGQKVEFLVSFYNNEISEKSEIFDDQFSVERPDGSNFTLKIRSTKLEDSAMYFCASIVKWEGYGYTFGSGTRLTVV.

The chain has TRBV5-8 and TRBJ2-1; 8 bases agree with TRBD1. J gave up 2 bases and V 0 bases, and 1 base lay outside the gene matches. The CDR3 runs 15 residues. The germline CDR1 and CDR2 sequences are SGHTS and YDEGEE. The CDR3 is CASSLGTGTYNEQFF. Written as DNA, the CDR3 is TGTGCCAGCAGCTTGGGGACAGGGACCTACAATGAGCAGTTCTTC.

This clone was counted once. The chain recombines TRBV2 with TRBJ2-5, with 11 positions matching TRBD2. The CDR3 length is 19 residues. V shed 2 bases and J 3 bases; nucleotides not matched to a gene: 14. Germline V gene lookup returns CDR1 SNHLY and CDR2 FYNNEI. The CDR3 region has the DNA TGTGCCAGCAGTGAATCACACATAACTAGCGGGAGATTAGAAGAGACCCAGTACTTC. The encoded protein is CASSESHITSGRLEETQYF.

The CDR3 region is CASSQVSGTGLYEQYF. The CDR3 bases are TGTGCCAGCAGCCAAGTATCGGGGACAGGGTTGTACGAGCAGTACTTC. The rearrangement uses TRBV14 and TRBJ2-7; 9 nucleotides line up with TRBD1. The CDR3 has 16 residues. Per germline, CDR1 SGHDN and CDR2 FVKESK. Germline trimming cut 1 base from V and 4 bases from J; bases unmatched to any gene: 8.

V and J are TRBV28 and TRBJ2-1; 11 nucleotides line up with TRBD2. The CDR3 loop spans 17 amino acids. J lost 4 bases, V lost 3 bases, and 8 bases had no gene match. Germline V gene sequence: CDR1 MDHEN, CDR2 SYDVKM. The CDR3 DNA is TGTGCCAGCAGTTTTTACTCGGGACTAGCGGAGTACAATGAGCAGTTCTTC. It codes for CASSFYSGLAEYNEQFF.

Only a few counts were recorded for this clone. The CDR3 DNA reads as TGCAGCGTTTTGGACAGTTCCTACGAGCAGTACTTC. Its translation: CSVLDSSYEQYF. The rearrangement links TRBV29-1 to TRBJ2-7; D might be TRBD1 (6 bases). Germline assignment: CDR1 SQVTM and CDR2 ANQGSEA. The CDR3 totals 12 residues. V lost 5 bases and J 1 base, leaving 9 bases between the germline ends.

The chain couples TRBV5-4 to TRBJ1-2; 7 bases are a match to TRBD1. Germline CDR1 and CDR2: SGHNT and YYREEE (reference sequence). The CDR3 extends over 14 amino acids. Trimming took 0 bases from V and 7 from J; bases not matched to a gene: 6. CDR3 residues: CASSLADRDSGYTF. The CDR3 DNA follows: TGTGCCAGCAGCTTGGCCGACAGGGACTCTGGCTACACCTTC.

The chain combines TRBV9 with TRBJ1-1; the D gene is possibly TRBD1 (6 bases). The CDR3 covers 16 residues. CDR1 is SGDLS and CDR2 is YYNGEE in the germline V gene. The V end lost 3 bases, the J end lost 0 bases, and 15 bases lay between the germline ends. The CDR3 nucleotides read TGTGCCAGCAGCGGAGGACAGTTCGCCATGAACACTGAAGCTTTCTTT. Amino acid sequence: CASSGGQFAMNTEAFF.

The genes are TRBV19 and TRBJ2-2, with no clear D. The germline V gene has CDR1 LNHDA and CDR2 SQIVND (reference sequence). The CDR3 length is 12 residues. Trimming stripped 4 bases from V and 8 bases from J, with 8 bases between. CDR3 residues: CASSRDKGELFF. The CDR3 DNA follows: TGTGCCAGTAGTAGAGACAAAGGGGAGCTGTTTTTT.

In its sample, this clone was seen a few times. The CDR3 reads CASSIAQLNTEAFF. CDR3 in DNA: TGTGCCAGTAGTATTGCACAGCTGAACACTGAAGCTTTCTTT. The chain has TRBV19 and TRBJ1-1; D is unclear. The V gene's germline CDR1 is LNHDA and CDR2 SQIVND (reference sequence). Between the trimmed V and J ends, which lost 3 bases and 0 bases, there was a span of 8 bases. The CDR3 extends over 14 amino acids.

V usage is TRBV7-2 and J usage is TRBJ1-1; 7 bases fit TRBD1. The germline CDR1 and CDR2 sequences are SGHTA and FQGNSA. V lost 5 bases and J lost 4; bases outside the gene matches: 7. This CDR3 has 14 residues. DNA for the CDR3: TGTGCCAGCAGCCGGGGGGGACAGCTCACTGAAGCTTTCTTT. Amino acid sequence: CASSRGGQLTEAFF. The variable domain in full, completed from reference TRBV7-2 and TRBJ1-1, reads GAGVSQSPSNKVTEKGKDVELRCDPISGHTALYWYRQSLGQGLEFLIYFQGNSAPDKSGLPSDRFSAERTGGSVSTLTIQRTQQEDSAVYLCASSRGGQLTEAFFGQGTRLTVV.

The CDR3: CASRPGTREQFF. CDR3 sequence (DNA): TGTGCCAGCAGGCCGGGGACTAGGGAGCAGTTCTTC. The rearrangement links TRBV6-1 to TRBJ2-1, with TRBD2 identical over 8 bases. The CDR3 has 12 residues. V gave up 6 bases and J gave up 10 bases; unmatched junction bases: 5. Germline V CDR1 and CDR2: MNHNS, SASEGT.

The chain links TRBV7-3 to TRBJ1-5, with TRBD1 as a possible D gene (6 bases). The CDR3 covers 15 residues. Germline CDR1 SGHTA, CDR2 FQGTGA. Trimming removed 5 bases from V and 9 bases from J, with 20 bases in between. CDR3 bases: TGTGCCAGCAGCCAAGACTCTAGGGGGAAAGGGCCCCAGCATTTT. This gives the protein CASSQDSRGKGPQHF. Variable domain in full (rest from reference TRBV7-3 and TRBJ1-5): GAGVSQTPSNKVTEKGKYVELRCDPISGHTALYWYRQSLGQGPEFLIYFQGTGAADDSGLPNDRFFAVRPEGSVSTLKIQRTERGDSAVYLCASSQDSRGKGPQHFGDGTRLSIL.

V is TRBV7-3 and J is TRBJ1-1, with a weak D call TRBD1 (5 bases). The CDR3 extends over 16 amino acids. V was cut by 4 bases and J by 3 bases, with 18 bases left in between. Looked up from germline, CDR1 is SGHTA and CDR2 is FQGTGA. CDR3 nucleotide sequence: TGTGCCAGCAGCTGGGGCGCCAGGGATGGGGACACTGAAGCTTTCTTT. It specifies CASSWGARDGDTEAFF.

The table lists this clone with a few counts. The rearrangement links TRBV6-1 to TRBJ1-2; D call uncertain. CDR3 length: 12 residues. In germline, CDR1 is MNHNS, CDR2 SASEGT. The V end was cut by 7 bases, the J end by 6 bases, with 12 bases between. The CDR3 loop reads CASKSSFNGYTF. In DNA form, the CDR3 reads TGTGCCAGCAAGTCCAGTTTTAATGGCTACACCTTC.